This T cell receptor (beta chain) was found in a study of blood T cell repertoires in COVID-19. Study context: Sample material is recorded as cDNA or gDNA derived from T cells, B-cell-depleted T cells, or PBMCs.

CDR1 is LNHDA and CDR2 is SQIVND in the germline V gene (reference sequence). The CDR3 is 13 amino acids. Trimming at V came to 5 bases and at J to 5 bases, leaving 2 bases not matched to a gene. Data came from immunoSEQ multiplex PCR; TCRdb stores just in-frame clones and leaves some out. The sample holds approximately 460,000 clones, 89% seen once. The receptor was isolated from a man aged 18 to 30 with COVID-19, enrolled during active disease. This chain uses TRBV19 with TRBJ2-2; the match to TRBD1 covers 7 bases. Material for sequencing was peripheral blood. DNA of the CDR3: TGTGCCAGTAGTTACAGGGGTACCGGGGAGCTGTTTTTT. It is translated as CASSYRGTGELFF.